Listed here are 4 T cell receptor beta chains from one sample, sequenced in a study of immune cell composition in non-small cell lung cancer. Clones were sequenced by immunoSEQ multiplex PCR, and TCRdb holds only the in-frame ones, with some missing. Of about 4,500 clones listed, approximately 75% are singletons. Normal lung sampling was at least 3 cm from the tumour, as distant as possible. The source material was non-adjacent lung tissue. The receptors derive from a human donor with non-small cell lung cancer.

The chain employs TRBV21-1 and TRBJ2-7; the D call of TRBD1 is as the table states it, not checked on the DNA. TRBV21-1 counts as a pseudogene. CDR3 length equals 20 residues. The CDR3 protein is CASSKATDRVGVKLRGEQYF. The CDR3, as DNA: TGTGCCAGCAGCAAAGCGACAGACAGGGTCGGTGTAAAACTACGTGGCGAGCAGTACTTC.

The V gene is TRBV7-2, the J gene TRBJ1-6, with unresolved D. V shed 1 base and J shed 2 bases, with 6 bases lying between them. CDR3 length: 15 residues. The V gene's germline CDR1 is SGHTA and CDR2 FQGNSA. CDR3 in DNA: TGTGCCAGCAGCTTAGGGGATCCCTATAATTCACCCCTCCACTTT. Its translation is CASSLGDPYNSPLHF.

This clone appeared a single time. The chain links TRBV28 to TRBJ1-5; D might be TRBD1 (5 bases). The V end was cut by 8 bases, the J end by 0 bases, with 11 bases between. Germline values: CDR1 MDHEN, CDR2 SYDVKM. CDR3 length: 14 residues. CDR3 nucleotides: TGTGCCAGCGGGGGGATAGGTAGCAATCAGCCCCAGCATTTT. It yields the protein CASGGIGSNQPQHF.

The V call is TRBV5-6, the J call TRBJ2-6; D not certain. Germline assignment: CDR1 SGHDT and CDR2 YYEEEE. V shed 2 bases and J shed 1 base, with 7 bases lying between them. The CDR3 extends over 15 amino acids. The CDR3: CASSFTTSGANVLTF. The CDR3 coding sequence is TGTGCCAGCAGCTTTACAACATCTGGGGCCAACGTCCTGACTTTC.